The rows below give T cell receptor beta chains drawn from one sample of a study of blood T cells in healthy people across ages. MiXCR, run by TCRdb on the 5' RACE reads, gives a single entry per CDR3 protein. Of some 850,000 distinct CDR3 sequences in the sample, around a quarter were seen once. This same sample was also taken into another study, of T cells of mothers and their children.

The specimen sequenced was blood. The receptors were gathered from a boy aged 5-17 years in good health. Each CDR3 is given with its conserved first and last residue. Fields, in order: clone size, D gene, J gene, V gene, CDR3 protein, CDR3 DNA. D genes are given only for firm matches. Where a row states a size, it is once, few, many or the class of an expanded clone; other rows omit it.

>NA|NA|TRBJ2-5|TRBV5-1
CASRGVLGRETQYF
TGCGCCAGCAGGGGGGTTCTTGGCCGAGAGACCCAGTACTTC
>few|NA|TRBJ2-2|TRBV7-9
CASSDRRVGELFF
TGTGCCAGCAGCGATCGGCGGGTCGGGGAGCTGTTTTTT
>few|TRBD2|TRBJ2-3|TRBV2
CASRPEAGGSTDTQYF
TGTGCCAGCAGACCGGAAGCGGGGGGGAGCACAGATACGCAGTATTTT
>few|NA|TRBJ2-7|TRBV12-3/TRBV12-4
CASSWPGPIREQYF
TGTGCCAGCAGTTGGCCCGGACCTATACGCGAGCAGTACTTC
>NA|TRBD2|TRBJ2-3|TRBV24-1
CATSDRGTTRTDTQYF
TGTGCCACCAGTGACCGAGGGACTACCCGCACAGATACGCAGTATTTT
>many|TRBD1|TRBJ2-5|TRBV12-3/TRBV12-4
CASSLRTGGSQYF
TGTGCCAGCAGTTTACGGACAGGGGGCAGCCAGTACTTC
>NA|NA|TRBJ2-5|TRBV29-1
CSVYREETQYF
TGCAGCGTTTACAGGGAGGAGACCCAGTACTTC
>once|NA|TRBJ2-2|TRBV30
CAWTTVRYTGELFF
TGTGCCTGGACCACTGTCCGGTACACCGGGGAGCTGTTTTTT
>NA|NA|TRBJ2-7|TRBV5-1
CASSLNGNGPYEQYF
TGCGCCAGCAGCTTGAACGGAAATGGACCCTACGAGCAGTACTTC
>NA|TRBD2|TRBJ2-1|TRBV11-1
CASSRAIKRGAYNEQFF
TGTGCCAGCAGCCGAGCGATAAAGCGGGGGGCTTACAATGAGCAGTTCTTC
>NA|NA|TRBJ2-2|TRBV7-2
CASSLGGIMELFF
TGTGCCAGCAGCTTAGGGGGAATCATGGAGCTGTTTTTT
>few|NA|TRBJ1-2|TRBV24-1
CATSDFRANYGYTF
TGTGCCACCAGTGATTTCCGGGCGAACTATGGCTACACCTTC
>few|NA|TRBJ2-5|TRBV3-1
CASSQELMQTQYF
TGTGCCAGCAGCCAAGAGCTGATGCAGACCCAGTACTTC
>NA|TRBD2|TRBJ2-7|TRBV28
CASSTLAGGSYEQYF
TGTGCCAGCAGCACATTAGCGGGGGGCTCCTACGAGCAGTACTTC
>few|TRBD1|TRBJ1-2|TRBV29-1
CSVVDGTGVYGYTF
TGCAGCGTTGTTGACGGGACAGGGGTCTATGGCTACACCTTC
>NA|NA|TRBJ1-2|TRBV7-9
CASSLHGNYGYTF
TGTGCCAGCAGCTTACACGGGAACTATGGCTACACCTTC
>few|NA|TRBJ1-1|TRBV6-5
CASIYSRWLGNTEAFF
TGTGCCAGCATTTACTCGAGGTGGCTGGGGAACACTGAAGCTTTCTTT
>many|TRBD1|TRBJ2-1|TRBV5-1
CASSPAGQGRYEQFF
TGCGCCAGCAGCCCGGCGGGACAGGGGCGGTATGAGCAGTTCTTC
>few|NA|TRBJ2-5|TRBV7-9
CASSAGHRTFTETQYF
TGTGCCAGCAGCGCGGGACACAGGACGTTTACAGAGACCCAGTACTTC
>NA|TRBD1|TRBJ2-5|TRBV12-3/TRBV12-4
CASRGYRGTGPSGETQYF
TGTGCCAGCAGAGGCTACAGGGGAACGGGCCCTTCTGGGGAGACCCAGTACTTC
>few|TRBD1|TRBJ2-7|TRBV29-1
CSVEGGGTGSEQYF
TGCAGCGTTGAAGGCGGAGGGACAGGGTCCGAGCAGTACTTC
>few|TRBD1|TRBJ2-5|TRBV25-1
CASSEMGQGKTQYF
TGTGCCAGCAGTGAAATGGGACAGGGGAAGACCCAGTACTTC
>few|TRBD2|TRBJ2-5|TRBV9
CASNVRGGYQETQYF
TGTGCCAGCAACGTCCGCGGGGGTTACCAAGAGACCCAGTACTTC
>NA|TRBD1|TRBJ2-4|TRBV10-2
CASSPNQGQGVYVKNIQYF
TGTGCCAGCAGCCCCAACCAGGGACAGGGGGTTTATGTCAAAAACATTCAGTACTTC
>NA|TRBD1|TRBJ2-5|TRBV10-3
CASGQGEGETQYF
TGTGCCAGCGGACAGGGGGAGGGAGAGACCCAGTACTTC
>NA|NA|TRBJ1-4|TRBV7-6
CASSLYEGILFF
TGTGCCAGCAGCTTATACGAGGGTATACTGTTTTTT
>NA|TRBD2|TRBJ2-3|TRBV7-3
CASSPPSGTQYF
TGTGCCAGCAGCCCCCCTAGCGGTACGCAGTATTTT
>many|TRBD1|TRBJ2-7|TRBV27
CASSLTGPYEQYF
TGTGCCAGCAGTTTGACAGGGCCCTACGAGCAGTACTTC
>NA|NA|TRBJ2-1|TRBV15
CATSRDHRGQFF
TGTGCCACCAGCAGAGATCACCGAGGGCAGTTCTTC
>NA|NA|TRBJ1-1|TRBV15
CATSGGGQRSTEAFF
TGTGCCACCAGCGGAGGGGGGCAGAGGAGCACTGAAGCTTTCTTT
>NA|NA|TRBJ1-2|TRBV3-1
CASSLPGWVYGYTF
TGTGCCAGCAGCCTCCCAGGTTGGGTCTATGGCTACACCTTC
>few|NA|TRBJ1-2|TRBV7-9
CASSPFWVQQFNYGYTF
TGTGCCAGCAGCCCATTTTGGGTTCAACAGTTTAACTATGGCTACACCTTC
>once|NA|TRBJ2-7|TRBV10-3
CAIRGLNNEQLF
TGTGCCATCCGCGGACTGAACAATGAGCAGCTCTTC
>few|TRBD2|TRBJ2-3|TRBV20-1
CSGGGSTDTQYF
TGCAGCGGGGGGGGCAGTACAGATACGCAGTATTTT
>NA|TRBD1|TRBJ2-7|TRBV3-1
CASSPKGQFHEQYF
TGTGCCAGCAGCCCAAAGGGACAGTTCCACGAGCAGTACTTC
>few|TRBD2|TRBJ2-1|TRBV7-3
CASSSGGHYEQFF
TGTGCCAGCAGCTCGGGGGGGCACTATGAGCAGTTCTTC
>NA|TRBD1|TRBJ2-7|TRBV20-1
CSARASDRSYEQYF
TGCAGTGCTAGAGCTTCGGACAGGTCCTACGAGCAGTACTTC
>NA|TRBD1|TRBJ1-5|TRBV12-3/TRBV12-4
CASSAGQAPYQPQHF
TGTGCCAGCAGTGCGGGACAGGCCCCTTATCAGCCCCAGCATTTT
>many|TRBD1|TRBJ2-5|TRBV30
CAWGTGAVETQYF
TGTGCCTGGGGGACAGGAGCCGTTGAGACCCAGTACTTC
>NA|NA|TRBJ2-1|TRBV11-2
CASSYILNEQFF
TGTGCCAGCAGCTATATATTGAATGAGCAGTTCTTC
>few|TRBD1|TRBJ1-2|TRBV5-1
CASSKDTGQGNYGYTF
TGCGCCAGCAGTAAAGATACTGGACAGGGGAACTATGGCTACACCTTC
>NA|NA|TRBJ2-5|TRBV5-5
CASSLVVIQETQYF
TGTGCCAGCAGCTTGGTAGTCATACAAGAGACCCAGTACTTC
>NA|NA|TRBJ2-7|TRBV27
CASSLGPLLFEQYF
TGTGCCAGCAGTCTGGGACCGCTCCTTTTCGAGCAGTACTTC
>few|TRBD1|TRBJ2-1|TRBV12-5
CASRGPFSNEQFF
TGTGCTAGCAGGGGGCCGTTTAGCAATGAGCAGTTCTTC
>few|TRBD2|TRBJ2-1|TRBV7-2
CASSLEGSGGRQFF
TGTGCCAGCAGCTTAGAGGGTAGCGGGGGGAGGCAGTTCTTC
>NA|NA|TRBJ1-1|TRBV6-2/TRBV6-3
CASAPGRTTEAFF
TGTGCCAGCGCACCGGGACGCACCACTGAAGCTTTCTTT
>NA|NA|TRBJ2-5|TRBV3-1
CASSQVGRGLIGETQYF
TGTGCCAGCAGCCAAGTCGGGCGGGGGCTCATCGGGGAGACCCAGTACTTC
>few|NA|TRBJ1-2|TRBV12-3/TRBV12-4
CASSVGRVEGYTF
TGTGCCAGCAGTGTCGGCAGGGTAGAAGGCTACACCTTC
>few|NA|TRBJ2-7|TRBV6-5
CASGTGRNEQYF
TGTGCCAGCGGTACAGGACGGAACGAGCAGTACTTC
>NA|TRBD1|TRBJ2-2|TRBV10-2
CASRENRGSNTGELFF
TGCGCCAGCAGGGAAAACAGGGGGTCGAACACCGGGGAGCTGTTTTTT
>NA|TRBD1|TRBJ1-4|TRBV27
CASSFGRGLEKLFF
TGTGCCAGCAGTTTCGGAAGGGGGCTTGAAAAACTGTTTTTT
>NA|NA|TRBJ1-6|TRBV6-5
CASSYSRTDSYNSPLHF
TGTGCCAGCAGTTACTCAAGGACTGATTCCTATAATTCACCCCTCCACTTT
>many|TRBD2|TRBJ2-6|TRBV28
CASSLGTSGGSGANVLTF
TGTGCCAGCAGCTTGGGGACTAGCGGAGGCTCTGGGGCCAACGTCCTGACTTTC